This entry describes one TCR beta chain. The antigen remains undetermined. Profiling relied on immunoSEQ multiplex PCR, and the TCRdb table lists in-frame clones only, not all of them. The sample lists 60,000 to 70,000 clones; approximately 92% were seen once. The data originate from a study of Tregs in tolerant kidney transplant recipients. Study findings and constraints: Findings come from small patient numbers and require larger validation. Biological reproducibility was not directly addressed in this study. In tolerant patients, donor-specific Tregs outgrew total Tregs, suggesting antigen-driven expansion.

The CDR3 runs 14 residues. Deletions cut 0 bases from V and 1 base from J, with 6 bases between. CDR1 and CDR2 from the germline V gene are MNHEY and SVGAGI. The genes are TRBV6-5 and TRBJ1-1; D is undetermined. Source: CD8+ T cells from blood, taken before the transplant. The receptor comes from a human donor who received a combined kidney and bone marrow transplant. Here the CDR3 reads CASSYSAENTEAFF. The CDR3 nucleotides read TGTGCCAGCAGTTACTCCGCAGAGAACACTGAAGCTTTCTTT.